Below, 12 T cell receptor beta chains from the same sample are listed, as sequenced in a study of CD4+ T cells in melanoma. Using immunoSEQ multiplex PCR, the repertoire was profiled, and TCRdb retains in-frame clones only, with some absent. The sample yields more than 110,000 clones, around nine tenths seen once. These receptors came from a human donor with melanoma.

This chain joins TRBV7-8 and TRBJ2-5, with a possible D match to TRBD2 (6 bases). This CDR3 is 14 amino acids long. Trimming cost V 3 bases and J 5 bases, with 13 bases left between them. Germline CDR1 SGHVS, CDR2 FQNEAQ. The CDR3 DNA reads TGTGCCAGCAGCTTCAGGAGGGTTCTGGAGACCCAGTACTTC. Its translation: CASSFRRVLETQYF. Full variable domain (missing parts from reference TRBV7-8 and TRBJ2-5): GAGVSQSPRYKVAKRGQDVALRCDPISGHVSLFWYQQALGQGPEFLTYFQNEAQLDKSGLPSDRFFAERPEGSVSTLKIQRTQQEDSAVYLCASSFRRVLETQYFGPGTRLLVL.

The rearrangement links TRBV19 to TRBJ1-1; TRBD1 might be the D (5 bases). The germline CDR1 and CDR2 sequences are LNHDA and SQIVND (reference sequence). V was pared by 7 bases and J by 5 bases, with 17 bases between. The CDR3 runs to 14 residues. The CDR3 DNA follows: TGTGCCAGTATCCCCAAGGGGAGTTGGACTGAAGCTTTCTTT. This encodes CASIPKGSWTEAFF. Full variable domain (rest looked up from reference TRBV19 and TRBJ1-1): DGGITQSPKYLFRKEGQNVTLSCEQNLNHDAMYWYRQDPGQGLRLIYYSQIVNDFQKGDIAEGYSVSREKKESFPLTVTSAQKNPTAFYLCASIPKGSWTEAFFGQGTRLTVV.

The V gene is TRBV5-4, the J gene TRBJ2-3; 12 bases fit TRBD2. This CDR3 has 15 amino acids. Per the germline V gene, CDR1 is SGHNT and CDR2 is YYREEE (reference sequence). The trim removed 4 bases at V and 4 bases at J, leaving 4 bases unmatched. This CDR3 is CASSDPSGGADTQYF. Written as DNA, the CDR3 is TGTGCCAGCAGCGACCCTAGCGGGGGGGCAGATACGCAGTATTTT. Complete variable domain (other parts from reference TRBV5-4 and TRBJ2-3): ETGVTQSPTHLIKTRGQQVTLRCSSQSGHNTVSWYQQALGQGPQFIFQYYREEENGRGNFPPRFSGLQFPNYSSELNVNALELDDSALYLCASSDPSGGADTQYFGPGTRLTVL.

The chain combines TRBV5-6 with TRBJ2-7; the D gene is possibly TRBD1 (5 bases). This CDR3 has 14 residues. In germline, CDR1 is SGHDT, CDR2 YYEEEE. Trimming stripped 2 bases from V and 6 bases from J, with 15 bases between. CDR3 nucleotides: TGTGCCAGCAGCTTTGGACGGGCGCAGGGCGAGCAGTACTTC. It yields the protein CASSFGRAQGEQYF.

The CDR3 sequence: CASSPRKPPGLVAHEQYF. The CDR3, as DNA: TGTGCCAGCAGCCCGCGAAAACCACCGGGACTAGTGGCCCACGAGCAGTACTTC. This chain uses TRBV5-4 with TRBJ2-7; 8 bases map to TRBD2. This CDR3 spans 18 amino acids. Germline V gene lookup returns CDR1 SGHNT and CDR2 YYREEE (reference sequence). V shed 4 bases and J 5 bases; nucleotides not matched to a gene: 20.

The chain combines TRBV5-1 with TRBJ1-6; TRBD1 is a possible D gene (5 bases). The CDR3 is 15 residues long. Looked up from germline, CDR1 is SGHRS and CDR2 is YFSETQ. The V and J ends lost 4 bases and 10 bases respectively, with 18 bases between them. The CDR3 DNA is TGCGCCAGCAGCCGAGATGGGGGAGCAGGGTCACCCCTCCACTTT. This translates into CASSRDGGAGSPLHF. Supplemented by reference TRBV5-1 and TRBJ1-6, the full variable domain reads KAGVTQTPRYLIKTRGQQVTLSCSPISGHRSVSWYQQTPGQGLQFLFEYFSETQRNKGNFPGRFSGRQFSNSRSEMNVSTLELGDSALYLCASSRDGGAGSPLHFGNGTRLTVT.

The rearrangement uses TRBV5-1 and TRBJ1-6; D possibly corresponds to TRBD1 (6 bases). Germline V CDR1 and CDR2: SGHRS, YFSETQ. V dropped 7 bases and J dropped 3 bases, with 14 bases sitting between them. The CDR3 contains 15 residues. The CDR3 protein is CASSRQENYNSPLHF. The CDR3 bases are TGCGCCAGCTCACGACAGGAGAACTATAATTCACCCCTCCACTTT.

The J gene is TRBJ2-5, the V gene TRBV27; D not certain. V was trimmed by 7 bases and J by 0 bases, leaving 9 bases between them. The CDR3 extends over 13 amino acids. Per the germline V gene, CDR1 is MNHEY and CDR2 is SMNVEV (reference sequence). This CDR3 is CASTPRNQETQYF. In DNA form, the CDR3 reads TGTGCCAGCACCCCACGAAACCAAGAGACCCAGTACTTC.

The rearrangement uses TRBV5-1 and TRBJ1-1; no clear D. Trimming removed 2 bases at V and 3 bases at J, with 5 bases between. Germline V lookup: CDR1 SGHRS, CDR2 YFSETQ. This CDR3 is 12 amino acids long. CDR3 DNA: TGCGCCAGCAGCTTACTGGACACTGAAGCTTTCTTT. It specifies CASSLLDTEAFF.

The chain combines TRBV11-3 with TRBJ2-7; D is unresolved. The V end lost 1 base, the J end lost 4 bases, and 14 bases lay between the germline ends. CDR1 is SGHNT and CDR2 is YENEEA in the germline V gene. This CDR3 spans 15 amino acids. The CDR3 region is CASSLGSVRVYEQYF. CDR3 DNA: TGTGCCAGCAGCTTAGGTTCCGTTAGGGTTTACGAGCAGTACTTC.

The genes are TRBV5-1 and TRBJ2-1; D ambiguous. From germline, CDR1 is SGHRS and CDR2 YFSETQ. This CDR3 has 15 residues. V lost 4 bases, J lost 9 bases, and 20 bases lay in between. In nucleotides, the CDR3 is TGCGCCAGCAGCCCCGACTCCCCGTTGGTGGGTGAGCAGTTCTTC. Translation: CASSPDSPLVGEQFF.

The V and J genes are TRBV5-1 and TRBJ2-7; D may be TRBD1 (6 bases). CDR1 and CDR2 (germline): SGHRS, YFSETQ. The CDR3 consists of 16 residues. The V end lost 4 bases, the J end lost 4 bases, and 21 bases lay between the germline ends. The CDR3 DNA follows: TGCGCCAGCAGCGTTAACCCAGACAGGTACCCTTACGAGCAGTACTTC. Protein: CASSVNPDRYPYEQYF. Complete variable domain (other parts from reference TRBV5-1 and TRBJ2-7): KAGVTQTPRYLIKTRGQQVTLSCSPISGHRSVSWYQQTPGQGLQFLFEYFSETQRNKGNFPGRFSGRQFSNSRSEMNVSTLELGDSALYLCASSVNPDRYPYEQYFGPGTRLTVT.